Below are 28 T cell receptor beta chains sequenced from a single sample in a study of shared clonotypes between healthy human individuals. TCRdb keeps only in-frame clones here, not all; method: immunoSEQ multiplex PCR. The sample shows roughly 2.5 million clones, roughly 92% of them seen only once. Material: naive CD4+ T cells sorted from blood. Subset defined: CD45RA+ positively selected. The origin of the receptors is a man aged 18 to 30 in good health.

Turning to this clone: This sample includes further DNA sequences coding for the same CDR3. The chain is built from TRBV5-1 and TRBJ1-3; D ambiguous. Trimming stripped 0 bases from V and 0 bases from J, with 10 bases between. Germline V gives CDR1 SGHRS, CDR2 YFSETQ. The CDR3 is 16 residues long. CDR3 amino acids: CASSLAGGNSGNTIYF. The CDR3 nucleotides read TGCGCCAGCAGCTTGGCCGGAGGCAACTCTGGAAACACCATATATTTT.

The chain has TRBV4-1 and TRBJ1-2; D possibly corresponds to TRBD1 (6 bases). V dropped 4 bases and J dropped 6 bases, with 15 bases sitting between them. Germline V gene data show CDR1 as MGHRA and CDR2 as YSYEKL. The CDR3 length is 14 residues. Here the CDR3 reads CASSPLQGQHGYTF. CDR3 bases: TGCGCCAGCAGCCCGCTTCAGGGGCAACATGGCTACACCTTC.

The chain uses TRBV6-6 and TRBJ1-6; D remains unclear. The V end lost 7 bases, the J end lost 3 bases, and 10 bases lay between the germline ends. The V gene's germline CDR1 is MNHNY and CDR2 SVGAGI (reference sequence). The CDR3 totals 14 residues. CDR3 amino acids: CASNAGSYNSPLHF. The CDR3 region has the DNA TGTGCCAGCAATGCGGGGAGCTATAATTCACCCCTCCACTTT.

The J gene is TRBJ2-2, the V gene TRBV30, with 9 bases fitting TRBD1. CDR1 and CDR2 from the germline V gene are GTSNPN and SVGIG (reference sequence). The CDR3 runs to 17 residues. J was trimmed by 7 bases and V by 0 bases; bases with no gene match: 12. The CDR3 DNA reads as TGTGCCTGGAGTGTACTCCTTACGGGACAGGGAGGCGGGGAGCTGTTTTTT. Protein sequence: CAWSVLLTGQGGGELFF. Based on the CDR3 plus reference TRBV30 and TRBJ2-2, the full variable domain is SQTIHQWPATLVQPVGSPLSLECTVEGTSNPNLYWYRQAAGRGLQLLFYSVGIGQISSEVPQNLSASRPQDRQFILSSKKLLLSDSGFYLCAWSVLLTGQGGGELFFGEGSRLTVL.

The V and J genes are TRBV10-3 and TRBJ2-2; possibly TRBD1 for D (5 bases). Trimming shortened V by 6 bases and J by 6 bases, and 14 bases separated the two germline ends. The germline CDR1 and CDR2 sequences are ENHRY and SYGVKD. The CDR3 covers 14 residues. The CDR3 DNA is TGTGCCATCAGCGCGACAGAAGGTTCCGGGGAGCTGTTTTTT. Its protein is CAISATEGSGELFF.

The V gene is TRBV7-6, the J gene TRBJ2-7; 8 bases map to TRBD2. Trimming cost V 4 bases and J 5 bases; bases outside gene matches: 4. The CDR3 is 13 residues long. Per germline, CDR1 SGHVS and CDR2 FNYEAQ. As DNA, the CDR3 is TGTGCCAGCAGCTGGGTCGGGGGGGACGAGCAGTACTTC. It translates to CASSWVGGDEQYF. Based on the CDR3 plus reference TRBV7-6 and TRBJ2-7, the full variable domain is GAGVSQSPRYKVTKRGQDVALRCDPISGHVSLYWYRQALGQGPEFLTYFNYEAQQDKSGLPNDRFSAERPEGSISTLTIQRTEQRDSAMYRCASSWVGGDEQYFGPGTRLTVT.

The V and J genes are TRBV19 and TRBJ1-5; D might be TRBD1 (6 bases). Trimming took off 6 bases at V and 6 bases at J, with 18 bases between the two ends. Germline lookup yields CDR1 LNHDA and CDR2 SQIVND (reference sequence). The CDR3 runs 15 residues. CDR3 protein: CASRDRPSGFQPQHF. The CDR3 coding sequence is TGTGCCAGTAGGGACAGACCCTCAGGGTTTCAGCCCCAGCATTTT.

This clone showed up just once. The same CDR3 is also encoded by other DNA sequences in this sample. The chain employs TRBV5-4 and TRBJ2-6; 7 nucleotides align to TRBD1. Germline V gives CDR1 SGHNT, CDR2 YYREEE (reference sequence). The CDR3 sequence is 15 residues long. The junction had 1 base not matched to a gene; V was cut back by 2 bases and J by 2 bases. The CDR3 region is CASSLQGTGANVLTF. CDR3 bases: TGTGCCAGCAGCTTACAGGGGACTGGGGCCAACGTCCTGACTTTC.

V gene TRBV27 combines with J gene TRBJ2-7; TRBD1 aligns across 7 bases. In germline, CDR1 is MNHEY, CDR2 SMNVEV (reference sequence). There are 17 residues in the CDR3. J was trimmed by 2 bases and V by 5 bases; bases with no gene match: 15. CDR3 DNA sequence: TGTGCCAGCAGTCTCCACCCCGACAGGGCCTCCCCCTACGAGCAGTACTTC. It codes for CASSLHPDRASPYEQYF.

The V and J genes are TRBV9 and TRBJ2-6; 8 nucleotides agree with TRBD1. V lost 3 bases and J lost 2; bases outside the gene matches: 10. Germline values: CDR1 SGDLS, CDR2 YYNGEE. The CDR3 sequence is 18 residues long. DNA for the CDR3: TGTGCCAGCAGCGCTCAGACAGGGGAACTCGCTGGGGCCAACGTCCTGACTTTC. It encodes CASSAQTGELAGANVLTF. Full variable domain (rest looked up from reference TRBV9 and TRBJ2-6): DSGVTQTPKHLITATGQRVTLRCSPRSGDLSVYWYQQSLDQGLQFLIQYYNGEERAKGNILERFSAQQFPDLHSELNLSSLELGDSALYFCASSAQTGELAGANVLTFGAGSRLTVL.

J is TRBJ2-1 and V is TRBV30; D might be TRBD2 (7 bases). The CDR3 runs 19 residues. Germline V gene lookup returns CDR1 GTSNPN and CDR2 SVGIG (reference sequence). Deletions cut 1 base from V and 1 base from J, with 23 bases between. The CDR3 region is CAWSALALGEGGSYNEQFF. For the CDR3, the DNA is TGTGCCTGGAGTGCCCTAGCCCTAGGAGAGGGGGGGTCCTACAATGAGCAGTTCTTC.

Note on this clone: This sample includes further DNA sequences coding for the same CDR3. The V and J genes are TRBV5-1 and TRBJ1-5; no clear D gene. Germline CDR1 SGHRS, CDR2 YFSETQ. Trimming took off 0 bases at V and 0 bases at J, with 7 bases between the two ends. CDR3 length: 15 residues. This CDR3 reads CASSLDGDSNQPQHF. The CDR3 nucleotides are TGCGCCAGCAGCTTGGACGGAGATAGCAATCAGCCCCAGCATTTT.

V and J are TRBV29-1 and TRBJ2-5; 8 nucleotides line up with TRBD1. The CDR3 spans 15 residues. Unmatched junction bases numbered 9, after V lost 4 bases and J lost 2 bases. Germline CDR1 and CDR2: SQVTM and ANQGSEA. The CDR3 loop is CSVGLSQGGQETQYF. The CDR3 DNA reads as TGCAGCGTTGGGCTGTCACAGGGGGGACAAGAGACCCAGTACTTC.

The chain recombines TRBV6-1 with TRBJ1-6, with D uncertain. V gave up 8 bases and J gave up 7 bases, with 12 bases separating them. Germline loops: CDR1 MNHNS, CDR2 SASEGT. The CDR3 sequence is 13 residues long. In DNA form, the CDR3 reads TGTGCCAGCGGCGTCTTGACCAATTCACCCCTCCACTTT. Amino acid sequence: CASGVLTNSPLHF.

The chain is built from TRBV28 and TRBJ1-2; the D is unclear. In germline, CDR1 is MDHEN, CDR2 SYDVKM. V was cut by 4 bases and J by 7 bases, with 13 bases left in between. The CDR3 has 13 amino acids. The CDR3 is CASSSRQSGGYTF. The CDR3 bases are TGTGCCAGCAGTTCCCGACAATCCGGTGGCTACACCTTC.

The J gene is TRBJ2-7, the V gene TRBV2; D call uncertain. The CDR3 runs 15 residues. V gave up 8 bases and J gave up 2 bases, with 19 bases separating them. In germline, CDR1 is SNHLY, CDR2 FYNNEI. In DNA form, the CDR3 reads TGTGCCAGCGTCCTCGATCTCCCACGTCCCTACGAGCAGTACTTC. Translation: CASVLDLPRPYEQYF.

The rearrangement links TRBV9 to TRBJ2-7, with D maybe TRBD2 (6 bases). The CDR3 has 14 amino acids. The germline V gene encodes CDR1 SGDLS and CDR2 YYNGEE. Deletions cut 4 bases from V and 4 bases from J, with 15 bases between. CDR3 residues: CASSPRPDYYEQYF. CDR3 coding DNA: TGTGCCAGCAGCCCCAGACCGGACTATTACGAGCAGTACTTC.

V gene TRBV11-2 combines with J gene TRBJ2-7; D possibly corresponds to TRBD2 (6 bases). Trimming left V 1 base short and J 3 bases short, with 16 bases between. CDR1 and CDR2 (germline): SGHAT, FQNNGV. The CDR3 sequence is 16 residues long. DNA of the CDR3: TGTGCCAGCAGCTTAGCGGGGCTAGCGATCGACTACGAGCAGTACTTC. Translated: CASSLAGLAIDYEQYF.

The V and J genes are TRBV19 and TRBJ2-1; 7 bases align to TRBD2. The CDR3 covers 16 residues. The J segment lost 7 bases and the V segment lost 7 bases, leaving 16 bases of the junction unmatched. Germline V lookup: CDR1 LNHDA, CDR2 SQIVND (reference sequence). The CDR3 loop reads CASTWEKGRARNEQFF. CDR3 nucleotide sequence: TGTGCCAGTACCTGGGAAAAAGGGAGGGCCCGGAATGAGCAGTTCTTC. Full variable domain (missing parts from reference TRBV19 and TRBJ2-1): DGGITQSPKYLFRKEGQNVTLSCEQNLNHDAMYWYRQDPGQGLRLIYYSQIVNDFQKGDIAEGYSVSREKKESFPLTVTSAQKNPTAFYLCASTWEKGRARNEQFFGPGTRLTVL.

The genes are TRBV15 and TRBJ1-3, with D possibly matching TRBD1 (5 bases). The CDR3 consists of 14 residues. Germline CDR1 LNHNV, CDR2 YYDKDF (reference sequence). The ends were cut back, 1 base at V and 2 bases at J, with 6 bases in the middle. The CDR3 DNA reads as TGTGCCACCAGCAGAGCAGGGCCTGGAAACACCATATATTTT. The encoded protein is CATSRAGPGNTIYF.

This chain links TRBV6-1 with TRBJ2-3; 7 bases are shared with TRBD2. CDR3 length: 14 residues. With V trimmed by 7 bases and J by 4 bases, 8 bases remained unmatched. CDR1 is MNHNS, CDR2 SASEGT, per germline. The CDR3 loop reads CASIAGVVADTQYF. CDR3 coding DNA: TGTGCCAGCATCGCGGGAGTCGTCGCAGATACGCAGTATTTT.

On this clone itself: Other nucleotide sequences from this sample produce the same CDR3. This rearrangement joins TRBV7-2 to TRBJ2-5; D gene ambiguous. The germline V gene has CDR1 SGHTA and CDR2 FQGNSA. Trimming took 3 bases from V and 5 from J, leaving 4 bases between them. The CDR3 totals 11 residues. The CDR3 protein is CASSFRETQYF. The CDR3 DNA sequence: TGTGCCAGCAGCTTTAGGGAGACCCAGTACTTC. The full variable domain, rest sourced from reference TRBV7-2 and TRBJ2-5, is GAGVSQSPSNKVTEKGKDVELRCDPISGHTALYWYRQSLGQGLEFLIYFQGNSAPDKSGLPSDRFSAERTGGSVSTLTIQRTQQEDSAVYLCASSFRETQYFGPGTRLLVL.

The chain couples TRBV29-1 to TRBJ2-1; the match to TRBD2 covers 9 bases. CDR3 length equals 15 residues. CDR1 is SQVTM, CDR2 ANQGSEA, per germline. V gave up 4 bases and J gave up 8 bases; unmatched junction bases: 12. CDR3 nucleotide sequence: TGCAGCGTTGGGGGGTTTAGCGGGAGTATACATGAGCAGTTCTTC. Translation gives CSVGGFSGSIHEQFF.

CDR3 residues: CASSFSGPGSPETQYF. CDR3 nucleotide sequence: TGTGCCAGCAGCTTCAGCGGCCCCGGTAGTCCGGAGACCCAGTACTTC. This chain links TRBV11-3 with TRBJ2-5; tentative D call: TRBD2 (5 bases). The germline gives CDR1 SGHNT, CDR2 YENEEA. The germline V and J ends were trimmed by 3 bases and 5 bases, with 19 bases remaining between them. This CDR3 region has 16 residues.

The V and J genes are TRBV6-6 and TRBJ2-3, with D hard to call. Trimming shortened V by 0 bases and J by 15 bases, and 13 bases separated the two germline ends. This CDR3 is built from 12 residues. Germline lookup yields CDR1 MNHNY and CDR2 SVGAGI (reference sequence). CDR3 region: CASSYSQDRGYF. Written as DNA, the CDR3 is TGTGCCAGCAGTTACTCCCAGGACCGTGGCTATTTT.

As concerns this clone: Other nucleotide sequences from this sample produce the same CDR3. This chain's CDR3 is CASSFGQGYSNQPQHF. The CDR3 DNA reads TGTGCCAGCAGCTTCGGGCAGGGCTATAGCAATCAGCCCCAGCATTTT. The chain combines TRBV7-9 with TRBJ1-5, with D perhaps matching TRBD1 (5 bases). The CDR3 loop spans 16 amino acids. Germline V gene data show CDR1 as SEHNR and CDR2 as FQNEAQ (reference sequence). Trimming pared 3 bases from V and 0 bases from J, leaving 12 bases between.

The sample holds a few counts of this clone. The chain employs TRBV9 and TRBJ2-5; TRBD2 matches at 7 bases. This CDR3 comprises 13 residues. The germline gives CDR1 SGDLS, CDR2 YYNGEE. After removal of 4 bases from V and 5 bases from J, the junction contained 5 bases not matched to a gene. CDR3 bases: TGTGCCAGCAGCCTTAGCGGGCGGGAGACCCAGTACTTC. Encoded protein: CASSLSGRETQYF.

The chain uses TRBV30 and TRBJ1-1; 8 nucleotides align to TRBD1. Germline CDR1 is GTSNPN and CDR2 is SVGIG (reference sequence). Germline trimming cut 3 bases from V and 4 bases from J; bases unmatched to any gene: 7. The CDR3 loop spans 14 amino acids. CDR3 loop: CAWRGQGISTEAFF. CDR3 DNA sequence: TGTGCCTGGAGAGGACAGGGAATATCCACTGAAGCTTTCTTT. The full variable domain, completed using reference TRBV30 and TRBJ1-1, is SQTIHQWPATLVQPVGSPLSLECTVEGTSNPNLYWYRQAAGRGLQLLFYSVGIGQISSEVPQNLSASRPQDRQFILSSKKLLLSDSGFYLCAWRGQGISTEAFFGQGTRLTVV.